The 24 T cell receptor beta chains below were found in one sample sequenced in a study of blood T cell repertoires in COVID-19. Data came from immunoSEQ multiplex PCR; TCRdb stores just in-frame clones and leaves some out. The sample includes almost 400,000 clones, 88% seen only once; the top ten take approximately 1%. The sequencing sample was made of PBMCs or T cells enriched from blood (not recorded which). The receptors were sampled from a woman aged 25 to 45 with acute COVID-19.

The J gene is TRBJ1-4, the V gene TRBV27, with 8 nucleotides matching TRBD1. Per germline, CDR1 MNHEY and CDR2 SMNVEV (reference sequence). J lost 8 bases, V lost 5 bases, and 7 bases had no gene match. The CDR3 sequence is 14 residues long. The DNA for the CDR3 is TGTGCCAGCAGTGTCTCCAGGGGGCGCGAAAAACTGTTTTTT. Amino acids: CASSVSRGREKLFF.

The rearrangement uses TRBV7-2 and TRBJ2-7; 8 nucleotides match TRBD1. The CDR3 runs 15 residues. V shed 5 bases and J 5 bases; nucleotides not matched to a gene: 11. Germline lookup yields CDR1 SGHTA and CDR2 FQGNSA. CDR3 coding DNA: TGTGCCAGCAGCCCCGACCGGACAGGGTTCCACGAGCAGTACTTC. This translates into CASSPDRTGFHEQYF.

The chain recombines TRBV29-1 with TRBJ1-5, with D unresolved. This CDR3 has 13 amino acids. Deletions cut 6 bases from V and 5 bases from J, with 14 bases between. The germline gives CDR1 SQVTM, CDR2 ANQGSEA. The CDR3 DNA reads TGCAGCGTCGGAGAACCTAGAGATCAGCCCCAGCATTTT. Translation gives CSVGEPRDQPQHF.

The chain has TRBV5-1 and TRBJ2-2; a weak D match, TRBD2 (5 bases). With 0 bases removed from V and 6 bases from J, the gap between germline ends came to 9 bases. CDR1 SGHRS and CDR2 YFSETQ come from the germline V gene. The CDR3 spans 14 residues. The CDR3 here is CASSLAAVPGELFF. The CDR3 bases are TGCGCCAGCAGCTTGGCAGCGGTACCCGGGGAGCTGTTTTTT.

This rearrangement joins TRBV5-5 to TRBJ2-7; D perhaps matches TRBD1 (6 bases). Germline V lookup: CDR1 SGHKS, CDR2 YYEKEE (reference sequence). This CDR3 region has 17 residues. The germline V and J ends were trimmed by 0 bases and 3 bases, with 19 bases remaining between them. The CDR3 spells CASSLGSPAGVFYEQYF. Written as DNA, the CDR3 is TGTGCCAGCAGCTTGGGGTCTCCGGCAGGGGTTTTCTACGAGCAGTACTTC.

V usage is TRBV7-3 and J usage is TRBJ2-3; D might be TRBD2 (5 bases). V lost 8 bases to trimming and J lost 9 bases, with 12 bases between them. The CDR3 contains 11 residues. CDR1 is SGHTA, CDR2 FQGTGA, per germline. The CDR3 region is CASRVSGTQYF. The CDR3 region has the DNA TGTGCCAGCCGGGTTTCGGGGACGCAGTATTTT.

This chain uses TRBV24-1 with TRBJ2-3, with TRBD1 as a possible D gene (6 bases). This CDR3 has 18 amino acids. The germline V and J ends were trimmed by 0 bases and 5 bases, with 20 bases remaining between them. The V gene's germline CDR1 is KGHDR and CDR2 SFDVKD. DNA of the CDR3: TGTGCCACCAGTGATTTGCATGGGGGCGGCCTTACGGGAGATACGCAGTATTTT. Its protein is CATSDLHGGGLTGDTQYF.

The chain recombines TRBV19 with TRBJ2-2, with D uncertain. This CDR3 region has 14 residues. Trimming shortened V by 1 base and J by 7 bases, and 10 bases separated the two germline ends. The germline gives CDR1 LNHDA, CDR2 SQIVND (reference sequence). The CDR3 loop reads CASSIGQANGELFF. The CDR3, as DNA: TGTGCCAGTAGTATAGGACAAGCCAACGGGGAGCTGTTTTTT. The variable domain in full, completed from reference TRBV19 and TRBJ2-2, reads DGGITQSPKYLFRKEGQNVTLSCEQNLNHDAMYWYRQDPGQGLRLIYYSQIVNDFQKGDIAEGYSVSREKKESFPLTVTSAQKNPTAFYLCASSIGQANGELFFGEGSRLTVL.

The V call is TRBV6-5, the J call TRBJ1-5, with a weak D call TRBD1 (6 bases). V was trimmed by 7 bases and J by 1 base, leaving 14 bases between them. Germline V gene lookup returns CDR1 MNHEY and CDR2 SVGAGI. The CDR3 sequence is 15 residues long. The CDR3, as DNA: TGTGCCAGCACGAACAGGGACCCGAGCAATCAGCCCCAGCATTTT. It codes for CASTNRDPSNQPQHF.

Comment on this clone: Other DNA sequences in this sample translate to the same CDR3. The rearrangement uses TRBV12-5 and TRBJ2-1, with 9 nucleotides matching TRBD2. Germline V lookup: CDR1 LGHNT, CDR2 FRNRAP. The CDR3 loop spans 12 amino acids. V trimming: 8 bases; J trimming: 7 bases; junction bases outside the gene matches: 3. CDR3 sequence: CASLAGGNEQFF. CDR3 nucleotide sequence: TGTGCTAGTCTGGCGGGGGGGAATGAGCAGTTCTTC.

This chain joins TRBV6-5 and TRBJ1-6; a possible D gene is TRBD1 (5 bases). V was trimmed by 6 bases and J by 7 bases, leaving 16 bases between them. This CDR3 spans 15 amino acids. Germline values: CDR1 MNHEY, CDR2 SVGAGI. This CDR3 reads CASRGHSGGNSPLHF. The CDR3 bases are TGTGCCAGCAGGGGGCACTCCGGGGGGAATTCACCCCTCCACTTT.

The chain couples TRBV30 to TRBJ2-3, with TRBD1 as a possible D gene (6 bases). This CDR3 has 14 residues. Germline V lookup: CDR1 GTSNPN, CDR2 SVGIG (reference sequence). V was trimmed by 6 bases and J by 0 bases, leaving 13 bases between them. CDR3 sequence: CACEDSKSTDTQYF. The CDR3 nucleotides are TGTGCCTGTGAGGACAGCAAGAGCACAGATACGCAGTATTTT.

CDR3 sequence reads: CASRTGVNTIYF. In DNA, the CDR3 is TGTGCCAGCCGGACAGGGGTAAACACCATATATTTT. V is TRBV28 and J is TRBJ1-3; 9 nucleotides match TRBD1. After removal of 8 bases from V and 6 bases from J, the junction contained 2 bases not matched to a gene. Germline assignment: CDR1 MDHEN and CDR2 SYDVKM. The CDR3 is made up of 12 amino acids.

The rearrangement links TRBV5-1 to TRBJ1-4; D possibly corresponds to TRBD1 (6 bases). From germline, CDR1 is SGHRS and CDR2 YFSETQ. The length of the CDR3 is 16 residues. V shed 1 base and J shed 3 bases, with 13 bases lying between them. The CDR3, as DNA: TGCGCCAGCAGCTTGTCCGGGGGGGCTGCTAATGAAAAACTGTTTTTT. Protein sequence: CASSLSGGAANEKLFF.

The CDR3 DNA is TGTGCCACCAGTGTGGGGGCTAGTTGGGGTGAGCAGTTCTTC. As protein: CATSVGASWGEQFF. The V and J genes are TRBV24-1 and TRBJ2-1; tentative D call: TRBD1 (6 bases). Germline values: CDR1 KGHDR, CDR2 SFDVKD. Trimming cost V 5 bases and J 9 bases, with 16 bases left between them. The CDR3 consists of 14 residues.

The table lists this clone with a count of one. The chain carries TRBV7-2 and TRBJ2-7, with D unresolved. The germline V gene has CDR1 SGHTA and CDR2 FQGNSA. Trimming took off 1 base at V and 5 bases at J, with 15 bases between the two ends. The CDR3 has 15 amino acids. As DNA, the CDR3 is TGTGCCAGCAGCTTAGGAGGCAGCCCAACGCACGAGCAGTACTTC. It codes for CASSLGGSPTHEQYF.

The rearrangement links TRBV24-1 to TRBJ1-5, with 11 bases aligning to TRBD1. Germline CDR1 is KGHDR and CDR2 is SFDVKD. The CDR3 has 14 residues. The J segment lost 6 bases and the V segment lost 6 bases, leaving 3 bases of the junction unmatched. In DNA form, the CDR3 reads TGTGCCACCAGTAAAGGACAGGGGGCTCAGCCCCAGCATTTT. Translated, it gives CATSKGQGAQPQHF.

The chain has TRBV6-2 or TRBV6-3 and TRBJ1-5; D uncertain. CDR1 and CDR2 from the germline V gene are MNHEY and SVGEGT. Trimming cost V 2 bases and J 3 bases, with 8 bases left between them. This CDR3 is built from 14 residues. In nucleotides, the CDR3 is TGTGCCAGCAGTTACATTAGAATCAATCAGCCCCAGCATTTT. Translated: CASSYIRINQPQHF.

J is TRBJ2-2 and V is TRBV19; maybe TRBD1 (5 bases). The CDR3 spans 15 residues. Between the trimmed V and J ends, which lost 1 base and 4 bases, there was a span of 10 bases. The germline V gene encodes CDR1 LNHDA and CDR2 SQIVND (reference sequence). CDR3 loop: CASSIAPGSTGELFF. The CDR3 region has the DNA TGTGCCAGTAGTATAGCGCCAGGGTCCACCGGGGAGCTGTTTTTT.

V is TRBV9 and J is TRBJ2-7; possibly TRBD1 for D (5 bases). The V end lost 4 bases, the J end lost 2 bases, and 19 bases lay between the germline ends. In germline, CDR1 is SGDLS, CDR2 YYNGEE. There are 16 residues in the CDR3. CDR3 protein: CASSPHSQGGPYEQYF. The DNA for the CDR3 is TGTGCCAGCAGCCCCCATAGTCAGGGTGGCCCCTACGAGCAGTACTTC. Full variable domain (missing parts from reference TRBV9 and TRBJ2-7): DSGVTQTPKHLITATGQRVTLRCSPRSGDLSVYWYQQSLDQGLQFLIQYYNGEERAKGNILERFSAQQFPDLHSELNLSSLELGDSALYFCASSPHSQGGPYEQYFGPGTRLTVT.

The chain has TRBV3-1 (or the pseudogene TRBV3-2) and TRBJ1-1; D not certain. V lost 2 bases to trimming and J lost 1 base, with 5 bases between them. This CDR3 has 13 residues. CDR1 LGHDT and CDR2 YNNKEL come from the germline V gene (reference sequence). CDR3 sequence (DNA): TGTGCCAGCAGCCAACACAGGAACACTGAAGCTTTCTTT. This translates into CASSQHRNTEAFF.

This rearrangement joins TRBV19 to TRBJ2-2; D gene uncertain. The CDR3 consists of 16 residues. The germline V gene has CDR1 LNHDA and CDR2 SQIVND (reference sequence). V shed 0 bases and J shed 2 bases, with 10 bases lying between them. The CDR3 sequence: CASSIENGFNTGELFF. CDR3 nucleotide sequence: TGTGCCAGTAGTATAGAGAACGGGTTCAACACCGGGGAGCTGTTTTTT.

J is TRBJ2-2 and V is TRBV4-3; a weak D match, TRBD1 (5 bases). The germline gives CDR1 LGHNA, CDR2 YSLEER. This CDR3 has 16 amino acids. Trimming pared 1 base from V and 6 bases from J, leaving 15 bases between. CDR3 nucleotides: TGCGCCAGCAGCCAAGGAAACAGGCTGACGGCCGGGGAGCTGTTTTTT. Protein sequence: CASSQGNRLTAGELFF.

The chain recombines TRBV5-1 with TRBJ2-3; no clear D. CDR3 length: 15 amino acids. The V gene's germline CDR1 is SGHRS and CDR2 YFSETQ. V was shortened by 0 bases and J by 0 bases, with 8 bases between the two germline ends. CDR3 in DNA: TGCGCCAGCAGCTTGGAGCCGATTAGCACAGATACGCAGTATTTT. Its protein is CASSLEPISTDTQYF.